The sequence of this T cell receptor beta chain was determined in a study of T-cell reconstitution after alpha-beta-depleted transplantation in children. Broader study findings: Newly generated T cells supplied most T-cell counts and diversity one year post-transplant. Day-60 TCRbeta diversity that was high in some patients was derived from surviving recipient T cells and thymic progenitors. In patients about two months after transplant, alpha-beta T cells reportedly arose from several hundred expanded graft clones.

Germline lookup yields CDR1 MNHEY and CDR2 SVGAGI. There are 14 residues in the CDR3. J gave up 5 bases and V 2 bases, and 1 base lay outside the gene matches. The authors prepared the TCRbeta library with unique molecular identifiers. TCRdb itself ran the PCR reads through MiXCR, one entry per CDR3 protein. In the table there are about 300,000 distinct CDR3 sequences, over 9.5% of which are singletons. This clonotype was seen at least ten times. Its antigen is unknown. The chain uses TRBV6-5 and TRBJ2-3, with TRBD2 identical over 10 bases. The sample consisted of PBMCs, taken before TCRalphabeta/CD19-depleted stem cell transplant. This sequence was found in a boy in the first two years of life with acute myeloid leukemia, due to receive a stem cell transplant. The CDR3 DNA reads TGTGCCAGCAGTTACGGACTAGCGGAAGATACGCAGTATTTT. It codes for CASSYGLAEDTQYF.